Below, 5 T cell receptor beta chains from the same sample are listed, as sequenced in a study of beta chain features in type 1 diabetes. Study results and limitations: Among all four CD4+ subsets, Type 1 diabetes patients had TCRB CDR3s that were moderately but significantly shorter.

The whole isolated RNA underwent reverse transcription, so sequencing captured expressed TCRB transcripts. The data were produced by immunoSEQ multiplex PCR, yet TCRdb's version contains in-frame clones alone and is incomplete. This sample has over 90,000 clones, with roughly 28% found just once. Their specific antigens are unknown. Sequencing used central memory CD4+ T cells from blood. All receptors derive from a young woman with type 1 diabetes.

The chain has TRBV28 and TRBJ2-7; 9 bases map to TRBD1. V shed 1 base and J 3 bases; nucleotides not matched to a gene: 1. CDR3 length: 14 residues. The germline gives CDR1 MDHEN, CDR2 SYDVKM. CDR3 sequence (DNA): TGTGCCAGCAGTTTATCGGACAGGGGCTACGAGCAGTACTTC. Protein sequence: CASSLSDRGYEQYF.

For the CDR3, the DNA is TGTGCCAGCAGCCTGTCTGGGACAAACAATGAGCAGTTCTTC. Protein product: CASSLSGTNNEQFF. The J gene is TRBJ2-1, the V gene TRBV7-2, with D perhaps TRBD1 (6 bases). This CDR3 is built from 14 residues. Germline CDR1 and CDR2: SGHTA and FQGNSA. Trimming took 5 bases from V and 5 from J, leaving 13 bases between them.

In its sample, this clone was seen a few times. The chain carries TRBV2 and TRBJ2-1, with D maybe TRBD2 (5 bases). Trimming removed 5 bases at V and 10 bases at J, with 15 bases between. The CDR3 consists of 13 residues. Germline V gene sequence: CDR1 SNHLY, CDR2 FYNNEI. The CDR3 region is CASSPEGTTEQFF. CDR3 coding DNA: TGTGCCAGCAGTCCCGAGGGCACAACGGAGCAGTTCTTC.

V gene TRBV2 combines with J gene TRBJ2-1; TRBD2 matches at 9 bases. Germline CDR1 and CDR2: SNHLY and FYNNEI. The trim removed 7 bases at V and 3 bases at J, leaving 7 bases unmatched. The CDR3 contains 15 residues. The CDR3, as DNA: TGTGCCAGCACCGTTAGCGGGGGAGGCTACAATGAGCAGTTCTTC. The encoded protein is CASTVSGGGYNEQFF.

The chain has TRBV4-3 and TRBJ1-1, with D possibly TRBD1 on 6 matching bases. The V end was cut by 1 base, the J end by 5 bases, with 17 bases between. CDR1 is LGHNA, CDR2 YSLEER, per germline. The CDR3 totals 16 residues. The CDR3 DNA reads TGCGCCAGCAGCCAAGGTTTACAGGGAAGTAGGACTGAAGCTTTCTTT. This gives the protein CASSQGLQGSRTEAFF.